The rows below give T cell receptor beta chains drawn from one sample of a study of T cell clonotyping in hematopoietic cell transplantation. Only in-frame clones appear in the TCRdb table, and some are missing; sequencing was by immunoSEQ multiplex PCR. The data hold roughly 48,000 clones, with approximately 78% observed a single time. The sequenced sample was peripheral blood mononuclear cells, obtained before stem cell transplant. These receptor sequences come from a man in his sixties with myelodysplastic syndrome. Some clones in this sample may be carry-over from other donors' samples. The CDR3 runs from the conserved cysteine through the conserved F or W. The D gene is left open where the match is weak. The size of a clone is reported for some rows only, either as once, few or many, or as a class for expanded clones.

j_call v_call d_call clone_size cdr3_aa cdr3_nt
TRBJ1-4 TRBV19 TRBD1 . CASSLWTGGDEKLFF TGTGCCAGTAGTCTATGGACAGGGGGGGATGAAAAACTGTTTTTT
TRBJ1-4 TRBV7-9 . once CASSLTTGANEKLFF TGTGCCAGCAGCTTGACGACAGGCGCTAATGAAAAACTGTTTTTT
TRBJ2-2 TRBV2 . . CASSEKTGELFF TGTGCCAGCAGTGAGAAAACCGGGGAGCTGTTTTTT
TRBJ1-2 TRBV2 . . CASTKAGNYGYTF TGTGCCAGCACCAAAGCAGGGAACTATGGCTACACCTTC
TRBJ2-3 TRBV7-2 . . CASSLIGGASTDTQYF TGTGCCAGCAGCTTAATTGGGGGTGCTAGCACAGATACGCAGTATTTT
TRBJ1-2 TRBV29-1 TRBD1 . CSAGTGGVGYTF TGCAGCGCTGGGACAGGGGGTGTGGGCTACACCTTC
TRBJ2-5 TRBV7-2 TRBD1 . CASSLVGQGSQETQYF TGTGCCAGCAGCCTGGTGGGACAGGGGTCTCAAGAGACCCAGTACTTC
TRBJ1-2 TRBV7-2 . . CASSLAAVSNYGYTF TGTGCCAGCAGCTTAGCGGCAGTCTCTAACTATGGCTACACCTTC
TRBJ2-7 TRBV5-6 TRBD1 . CASSLVQGAVEQYF TGTGCCAGCAGCTTGGTCCAGGGGGCGGTCGAGCAGTACTTC
TRBJ2-7 TRBV28 . . CASSFHGAGYEQYF TGTGCCAGCAGTTTCCACGGGGCGGGCTACGAGCAGTACTTC
TRBJ2-3 TRBV7-6 . . CASSKRPADTQYF TGTGCCAGCAGCAAACGCCCAGCAGATACGCAGTATTTT
TRBJ2-7 TRBV6-5 . once CASSPQGYEQYF TGTGCCAGCAGTCCACAGGGCTACGAGCAGTACTTC
TRBJ1-6 TRBV27 . . CASRGRSYNSPLHF TGTGCCAGCAGAGGACGGTCCTATAATTCACCCCTCCACTTT
TRBJ2-1 TRBV7-9 . . CASSSKGGSYNEQFF TGTGCCAGCAGCTCCAAGGGGGGTTCCTACAATGAGCAGTTCTTC
TRBJ2-3 TRBV28 . . CASSLPGVQADTQYF TGTGCCAGCAGTCTACCAGGGGTGCAAGCAGATACGCAGTATTTT
TRBJ1-6 TRBV4-3 . . CASSQDRLRLRGSPLHF TGCGCCAGCAGCCAAGATCGGTTAAGGTTACGCGGCTCACCCCTCCACTTT
TRBJ2-7 TRBV5-4 . . CASSPGPGPSYEQYF TGTGCCAGCAGCCCAGGCCCCGGTCCCTCCTACGAGCAGTACTTC
TRBJ1-2 TRBV6-5 TRBD1 . CASSLNPDRAGGYTF TGTGCCAGCAGTCTAAATCCGGACAGGGCAGGTGGCTACACCTTC
TRBJ2-1 TRBV2 TRBD2 . CASSEVTSGYNEQFF TGTGCCAGCAGTGAAGTGACTAGCGGATACAATGAGCAGTTCTTC
TRBJ2-1 TRBV7-3 TRBD1 . CASSLSGTGVEQFF TGTGCCAGCAGCTTGTCCGGGACAGGGGTTGAGCAGTTCTTC
TRBJ1-2 TRBV7-9 . . CASTPIGAYGYTF TGTGCCAGCACTCCCATCGGAGCCTATGGCTACACCTTC
TRBJ1-1 TRBV10-3 TRBD1 once CAITETGGGWDEAFF TGTGCCATCACCGAGACAGGGGGCGGCTGGGATGAAGCTTTCTTT
TRBJ1-4 TRBV29-1 . . CSVEDRPSGEKLFF TGCAGCGTTGAAGATCGCCCCTCCGGTGAAAAACTGTTTTTT
TRBJ1-5 TRBV7-2 . . CASSHGGGGNQPQHF TGTGCCAGCAGCCACGGCGGGGGTGGCAATCAGCCCCAGCATTTT
TRBJ1-5 TRBV6-6 . . CASTQGKGQPQHF TGTGCCAGCACTCAGGGAAAAGGTCAGCCCCAGCATTTT